The text below deals with one T cell receptor (beta chain). The antigen is undetermined. The data are from a study of cytomegalovirus exposure and HLA in healthy donors. Notes on the study in general: According to a later analysis, most TCR beta chains associated with CMV appeared HLA-restricted. Available immune exposure information was restricted to CMV serostatus only.

V lost 0 bases, J lost 9 bases, and 22 bases stayed unmatched. From germline, CDR1 is MGHRA and CDR2 YSYEKL. The CDR3 is 21 amino acids. The primer mix had 60 Vbeta and 13 Jbeta primers. Generated by immunoSEQ multiplex PCR, the TCRdb table keeps only in-frame clones and is missing some. Found here are 95,000 to 100,000 clones, under 80% of them singletons; the top ten hold 1.5% to 2%. The genes are TRBV4-1 and TRBJ2-1; 11 bases line up with TRBD2. What was sequenced was PBMCs. This clonotype was sampled from a man aged 35 to 55 in good health and CMV-seronegative. CDR3 in amino acids: CASSQDNLVAGGPSLSVEQFF. The CDR3 coding sequence is TGCGCCAGCAGCCAAGATAATTTGGTAGCGGGAGGGCCAAGTCTTAGTGTTGAGCAGTTCTTC.